This T cell receptor (beta chain) comes out of a study of blood T cells in healthy people across ages. A sample-barcoded 5' primer and a J-beta primer mix were used in a second PCR of about 7 to 12 cycles. One entry per CDR3 protein, called by TCRdb with MiXCR from the 5' RACE reads. In the table there are 1 million or so distinct CDR3 sequences, almost 25% of which are singletons. A few counts support this clonotype. The data also belong to a second study, concerning T cells of mothers and their children. As that study records: Over five children and their three healthy Caucasian mothers were the donors.

The clonotype comes from a girl aged 2-10 years in good health. The sample consisted of blood.

The CDR3 reads CSVLRGRNTEAFF. The CDR3 DNA sequence: TGCAGCGTTCTCAGGGGGCGTAACACTGAAGCTTTCTTT. This chain uses TRBV29-1 with TRBJ1-1, with 8 bases fitting TRBD1. CDR1 and CDR2 (germline): SQVTM, ANQGSEA. V shed 5 bases and J 2 bases; nucleotides not matched to a gene: 4. This CDR3 is 13 amino acids long.